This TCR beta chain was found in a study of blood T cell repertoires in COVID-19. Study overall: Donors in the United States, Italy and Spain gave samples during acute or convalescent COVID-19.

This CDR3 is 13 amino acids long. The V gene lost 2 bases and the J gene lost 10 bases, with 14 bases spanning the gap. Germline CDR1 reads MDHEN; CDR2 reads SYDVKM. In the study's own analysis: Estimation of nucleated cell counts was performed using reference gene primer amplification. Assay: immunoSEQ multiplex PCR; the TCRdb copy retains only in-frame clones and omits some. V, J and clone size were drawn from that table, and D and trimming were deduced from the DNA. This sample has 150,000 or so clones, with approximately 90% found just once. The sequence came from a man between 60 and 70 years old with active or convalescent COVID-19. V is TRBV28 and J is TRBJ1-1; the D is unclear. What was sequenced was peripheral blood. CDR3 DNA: TGTGCCAGCAGTTTAAATCAGGCGTCGGTAGCTTTCTTT. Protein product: CASSLNQASVAFF.